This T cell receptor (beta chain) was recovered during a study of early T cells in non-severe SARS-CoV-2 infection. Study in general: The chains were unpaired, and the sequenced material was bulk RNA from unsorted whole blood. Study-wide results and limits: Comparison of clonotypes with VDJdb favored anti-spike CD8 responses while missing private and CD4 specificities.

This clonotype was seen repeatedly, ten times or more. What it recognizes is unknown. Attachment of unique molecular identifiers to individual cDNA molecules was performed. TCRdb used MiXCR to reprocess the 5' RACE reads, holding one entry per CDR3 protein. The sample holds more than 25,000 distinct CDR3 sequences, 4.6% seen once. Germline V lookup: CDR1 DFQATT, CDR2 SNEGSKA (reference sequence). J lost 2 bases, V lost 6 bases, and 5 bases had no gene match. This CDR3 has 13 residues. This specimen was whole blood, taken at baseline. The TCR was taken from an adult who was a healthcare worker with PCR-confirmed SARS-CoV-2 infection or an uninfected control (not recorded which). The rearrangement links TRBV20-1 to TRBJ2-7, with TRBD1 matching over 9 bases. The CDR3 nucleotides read TGCAGTGCCAGGACAGGGGCCGCCTACGAGCAGTACTTC. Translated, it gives CSARTGAAYEQYF.